The rows below give T cell receptor beta chains drawn from one sample of a study of low-dose radiotherapy and immunotherapy resistance in tumors. TCRdb passed the reads through MiXCR, listing each CDR3 protein once. The sample yields 80,000 to 95,000 distinct CDR3 sequences, more than 8.5% seen once. This specimen consisted of PBMCs, obtained before treatment. These receptors were taken from a male donor with prostate cancer. Both conserved end residues are part of each CDR3. Fields, in order: clone size, J gene, CDR3 length, V gene, D gene, CDR3 protein, CDR3 DNA. The D gene is left open where the match is weak. Where a row states a size, it is once, few, many or the class of an expanded clone; other rows omit it.

abundance: .; j_gene: TRBJ2-5; len: 15; v_gene: TRBV28; d_gene: TRBD2; CDR3aa: CASRPGTSVRETQYF; CDR3nt: TGTGCCAGCAGACCCGGGACTAGCGTCAGGGAGACCCAGTACTTC
abundance: many; j_gene: TRBJ2-7; len: 17; v_gene: TRBV4-2; d_gene: TRBD1; CDR3aa: CASSQVHDDRGIYEQYF; CDR3nt: TGTGCCAGCAGCCAAGTCCACGATGACAGGGGTATCTACGAGCAGTACTTC
abundance: many; j_gene: TRBJ2-3; len: 13; v_gene: TRBV29-1; d_gene: .; CDR3aa: CSVDADSTDTQYF; CDR3nt: TGCAGCGTTGATGCGGATAGCACAGATACGCAGTATTTT
abundance: many; j_gene: TRBJ2-2; len: 18; v_gene: TRBV4-3; d_gene: .; CDR3aa: CASSQDRVVQGSTGELFF; CDR3nt: TGCGCCAGCAGCCAAGATAGAGTCGTACAGGGTAGCACCGGGGAGCTGTTTTTT
abundance: many; j_gene: TRBJ2-5; len: 14; v_gene: TRBV2; d_gene: .; CDR3aa: CASAAPDRQETQYF; CDR3nt: TGTGCCAGCGCGGCCCCGGACAGACAAGAGACCCAGTACTTC
abundance: many; j_gene: TRBJ2-2; len: 15; v_gene: TRBV28; d_gene: .; CDR3aa: CASISEGLNTGELFF; CDR3nt: TGTGCCAGCATTTCAGAGGGGTTAAACACCGGGGAGCTGTTTTTT
abundance: many; j_gene: TRBJ2-7; len: 13; v_gene: TRBV18; d_gene: .; CDR3aa: CASSRTAMYEQYF; CDR3nt: TGTGCCAGCTCACGGACGGCGATGTACGAGCAGTACTTC
abundance: many; j_gene: TRBJ2-1; len: 15; v_gene: TRBV29-1; d_gene: TRBD2; CDR3aa: CSVPTSGDYYNEQFF; CDR3nt: TGCAGCGTACCAACTAGCGGAGATTATTACAATGAGCAGTTCTTC
abundance: many; j_gene: TRBJ2-2; len: 13; v_gene: TRBV29-1; d_gene: .; CDR3aa: CSVDGENTGELFF; CDR3nt: TGCAGCGTTGATGGGGAGAACACCGGGGAGCTGTTTTTT
abundance: many; j_gene: TRBJ2-3; len: 17; v_gene: TRBV28; d_gene: TRBD1; CDR3aa: CASSPQTGAFRTDTQYF; CDR3nt: TGTGCCAGCAGTCCCCAGACAGGGGCCTTCCGCACAGATACGCAGTATTTT
abundance: many; j_gene: TRBJ2-1; len: 18; v_gene: TRBV11-2; d_gene: TRBD2; CDR3aa: CASSTYRTSGNPYNEQFF; CDR3nt: TGTGCCAGCAGCACCTATCGGACTAGCGGGAACCCTTACAATGAGCAGTTCTTC
abundance: few; j_gene: TRBJ2-7; len: 14; v_gene: TRBV5-5; d_gene: .; CDR3aa: CASTGGEGYYEQYF; CDR3nt: TGTGCCAGCACCGGAGGTGAGGGATACTACGAGCAGTACTTC
abundance: many; j_gene: TRBJ2-7; len: 13; v_gene: TRBV6-6; d_gene: .; CDR3aa: CASVKTAGYEQYF; CDR3nt: TGTGCCAGCGTAAAAACCGCCGGGTACGAGCAGTACTTC
abundance: many; j_gene: TRBJ2-5; len: 16; v_gene: TRBV28; d_gene: TRBD1; CDR3aa: CASPPPGQGAGETQYF; CDR3nt: TGTGCCAGCCCCCCCCCGGGACAGGGGGCCGGGGAGACCCAGTACTTC
abundance: many; j_gene: TRBJ1-1; len: 13; v_gene: TRBV10-3; d_gene: .; CDR3aa: CAISVEGNTEAFF; CDR3nt: TGTGCCATCAGTGTGGAGGGAAACACTGAAGCTTTCTTT
abundance: many; j_gene: TRBJ2-7; len: 13; v_gene: TRBV24-1; d_gene: .; CDR3aa: CATSDLQTYEQYF; CDR3nt: TGTGCCACCAGTGATTTGCAAACTTACGAGCAGTACTTC
abundance: many; j_gene: TRBJ1-2; len: 14; v_gene: TRBV5-1; d_gene: TRBD1; CDR3aa: CASSSQGADYGYTF; CDR3nt: TGCGCCAGCAGCTCGCAGGGGGCCGACTATGGCTACACCTTC
abundance: many; j_gene: TRBJ1-5; len: 16; v_gene: TRBV10-3; d_gene: .; CDR3aa: CAISAQMGLGNQPQHF; CDR3nt: TGTGCCATCAGTGCCCAAATGGGGCTTGGCAATCAGCCCCAGCATTTT
abundance: many; j_gene: TRBJ2-3; len: 16; v_gene: TRBV10-3; d_gene: TRBD2; CDR3aa: CAISDPTSGRGDTQYF; CDR3nt: TGTGCCATCAGTGATCCGACTAGCGGGAGGGGGGATACGCAGTATTTT
abundance: many; j_gene: TRBJ2-2; len: 16; v_gene: TRBV5-1; d_gene: .; CDR3aa: CASSLAGNHLTGELFF; CDR3nt: TGCGCCAGCAGCTTGGCCGGCAACCACCTCACCGGGGAGCTGTTTTTT
abundance: many; j_gene: TRBJ2-7; len: 11; v_gene: TRBV6-6; d_gene: .; CDR3aa: CASSRDGEQYF; CDR3nt: TGTGCCAGCAGTCGGGACGGCGAGCAGTACTTC
abundance: many; j_gene: TRBJ2-7; len: 15; v_gene: TRBV28; d_gene: TRBD2; CDR3aa: CASRSSGQSSYEQYF; CDR3nt: TGTGCCAGCAGATCTAGCGGGCAAAGCTCCTACGAGCAGTACTTC
abundance: .; j_gene: TRBJ2-7; len: 13; v_gene: TRBV27; d_gene: .; CDR3aa: CASSFGEYYEQYF; CDR3nt: TGTGCCAGCAGTTTTGGGGAGTACTACGAGCAGTACTTC
abundance: many; j_gene: TRBJ2-5; len: 10; v_gene: TRBV5-1; d_gene: .; CDR3aa: CASGGETQYF; CDR3nt: TGCGCCAGCGGTGGGGAGACCCAGTACTTC
abundance: many; j_gene: TRBJ2-3; len: 19; v_gene: TRBV11-2; d_gene: .; CDR3aa: CASSNRDREAGVPSGTQYF; CDR3nt: TGTGCCAGCAGCAACAGGGACAGGGAAGCGGGAGTCCCCTCGGGTACGCAGTATTTT
abundance: few; j_gene: TRBJ2-2; len: 17; v_gene: TRBV7-6; d_gene: .; CDR3aa: CASSLMAGTNTGELFFF; CDR3nt: .
abundance: many; j_gene: TRBJ2-7; len: 14; v_gene: TRBV29-1; d_gene: TRBD2; CDR3aa: CSVVQASGMVEQYF; CDR3nt: TGCAGCGTTGTACAGGCTAGCGGGATGGTCGAGCAGTACTTC
abundance: many; j_gene: TRBJ2-1; len: 16; v_gene: TRBV28; d_gene: .; CDR3aa: CASSFPLTESYNEQFF; CDR3nt: TGTGCCAGCAGTTTTCCCCTGACAGAGTCCTACAATGAGCAGTTCTTC
abundance: many; j_gene: TRBJ2-1; len: 14; v_gene: TRBV20-1; d_gene: TRBD2; CDR3aa: CSALISGRTNEQFF; CDR3nt: TGCAGTGCTCTTATTAGCGGGAGAACTAATGAGCAGTTCTTC
abundance: many; j_gene: TRBJ2-7; len: 15; v_gene: TRBV10-3; d_gene: .; CDR3aa: CASSVGYSETYEQYF; CDR3nt: TGTGCCTCATCAGTGGGTTACAGCGAAACCTACGAGCAGTACTTC
abundance: many; j_gene: TRBJ1-2; len: 16; v_gene: TRBV14; d_gene: .; CDR3aa: CASSRVGRELSGGYTF; CDR3nt: TGTGCCAGCAGCCGCGTGGGACGGGAACTATCGGGGGGCTACACCTTC
abundance: few; j_gene: TRBJ2-7; len: 15; v_gene: TRBV27; d_gene: TRBD1; CDR3aa: CASSLGWTGTYEQYF; CDR3nt: TGTGCCAGCAGTTTAGGCTGGACAGGGACCTACGAGCAGTACTTC
abundance: .; j_gene: TRBJ2-7; len: 12; v_gene: TRBV29-1; d_gene: .; CDR3aa: CSFTDGYNEQYF; CDR3nt: TGCAGCTTTACTGACGGCTACAACGAGCAGTACTTC
abundance: many; j_gene: TRBJ2-2; len: 13; v_gene: TRBV6-1; d_gene: TRBD2; CDR3aa: CASVSGGTGELFF; CDR3nt: TGTGCCAGCGTTTCGGGGGGCACCGGGGAGCTGTTTTTT
abundance: few; j_gene: TRBJ2-4; len: 16; v_gene: TRBV12-3/TRBV12-4; d_gene: .; CDR3aa: CASSFPTPGAKNIQYF; CDR3nt: TGTGCCAGCAGTTTTCCCACTCCAGGGGCCAAAAACATTCAGTACTTC
abundance: many; j_gene: TRBJ2-7; len: 11; v_gene: TRBV29-1; d_gene: .; CDR3aa: CSAWESYEQYF; CDR3nt: TGCAGCGCCTGGGAGAGCTACGAGCAGTACTTC
abundance: many; j_gene: TRBJ2-7; len: 12; v_gene: TRBV28; d_gene: .; CDR3aa: CASVRASYEQYF; CDR3nt: TGTGCCAGTGTGCGGGCCTCCTACGAGCAGTACTTC
abundance: few; j_gene: TRBJ1-3; len: 16; v_gene: TRBV20-1; d_gene: .; CDR3aa: CSATKDETPSGNTIYF; CDR3nt: TGCAGTGCCACCAAGGACGAGACTCCCTCTGGAAACACCATATATTTT
abundance: many; j_gene: TRBJ2-2; len: 12; v_gene: TRBV7-6; d_gene: .; CDR3aa: CASSLYAGELFF; CDR3nt: TGTGCCAGCAGCTTATACGCCGGGGAGCTGTTTTTT
abundance: many; j_gene: TRBJ1-5; len: 16; v_gene: TRBV20-1; d_gene: TRBD1; CDR3aa: CSARDAGQGMNQPQHF; CDR3nt: TGCAGTGCTAGAGATGCGGGACAGGGGATGAATCAGCCCCAGCATTTT
abundance: many; j_gene: TRBJ1-1; len: 11; v_gene: TRBV12-3/TRBV12-4; d_gene: .; CDR3aa: CASSKSPEAFF; CDR3nt: TGTGCCAGCAGTAAATCCCCTGAAGCTTTCTTT